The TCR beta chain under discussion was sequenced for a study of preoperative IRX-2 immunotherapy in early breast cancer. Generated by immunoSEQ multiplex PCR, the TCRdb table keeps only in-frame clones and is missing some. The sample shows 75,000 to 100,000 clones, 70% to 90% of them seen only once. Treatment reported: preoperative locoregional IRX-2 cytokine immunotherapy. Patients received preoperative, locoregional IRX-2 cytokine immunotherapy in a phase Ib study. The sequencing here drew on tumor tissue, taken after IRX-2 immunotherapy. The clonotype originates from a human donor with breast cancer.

The CDR3, as DNA: TGTGCCTGGAAGAGCTCCTACGAGCAGTACTTC. It codes for CAWKSSYEQYF. This sequence joins TRBV30 and TRBJ2-7; D gene ambiguous. This CDR3 is 11 amino acids long. Trimming stripped 4 bases from V and 0 bases from J, with 4 bases between. Germline V gives CDR1 GTSNPN, CDR2 SVGIG (reference sequence).